This T cell receptor (beta chain) was found in a study of blood T cell repertoires in COVID-19. Background on the study: Samples came from the United States, Italy and Spain, spanning acute and convalescent COVID-19. PBMCs, B-cell-depleted T cells, or T cells provided the cDNA or gDNA that made up the material.

The ends lost 4 bases at V and 6 bases at J; junction bases unmatched: 9. Germline V gene data show CDR1 as SNHLY and CDR2 as FYNNEI. The length of the CDR3 is 16 residues. How the authors handled the data: Scientists estimated how many nucleated cells there were by amplifying reference gene primers. Measured with immunoSEQ multiplex PCR; TCRdb has only the in-frame clones, and not every one. Clone size and the V and J calls come from that table; the DNA yielded D and trimming. The data contain fewer than 60,000 clones, approximately 83% of them singletons. The V call is TRBV2, the J call TRBJ2-7, with 13 bases identical to TRBD2. The sequenced material came from peripheral blood. The sequence was obtained from a man older than 75 with COVID-19, enrolled during active disease. CDR3: CASSGSLLAGGLEQYF. Written as DNA, the CDR3 is TGTGCCAGCAGTGGGTCCTTACTAGCGGGGGGGCTCGAGCAGTACTTC.